This T cell receptor beta chain came from a study of CD8 T cells in Susac syndrome. The RNA, roughly 0.45 to 1 ug, was put through reverse transcription using random hexamers. Across 54 Vbeta and 13 Jbeta, TCR beta CDR3 was amplified with immunoSEQ multiplex PCR. Each CDR3 protein is one row after TCRdb ran MiXCR on the immunoSEQ multiplex PCR reads. The sample holds roughly 400,000 distinct CDR3 sequences, approximately 85% seen once. The sample taken for sequencing was CD8+ T cells from PBMCs. This TCR derives from a human donor with multiple sclerosis.

The CDR3: CASSLGIGLEGETQYF. In DNA form, the CDR3 reads TGTGCCAGCAGCTTAGGCATTGGACTAGAGGGGGAGACCCAGTACTTC. The genes are TRBV11-2 and TRBJ2-5, with 7 bases aligning to TRBD2. After removal of 1 base from V and 5 bases from J, the junction contained 10 bases not matched to a gene. Germline CDR1 and CDR2: SGHAT and FQNNGV. This CDR3 comprises 16 residues.